This T cell receptor (beta chain) was identified during a study of T cell responses to AZD1222 COVID-19 vaccine (dated by TCRdb to the early 2020s). About the investigation overall: Because spike-specific TCR depth and breadth did not differ between the two schedules, AZD1222 recipients who got a second dose at roughly 4 weeks were pooled with those who got a second dose at roughly 12 weeks. A total of just over 230 trial participants underwent TCR sequencing, of whom roughly 210 received two doses of AZD1222 and about 25 received two doses of the MenACWY control vaccine. Trial participants were enrolled into age subgroups of 18-55, 56-69 and 70-plus years, which contained around 150, 28 and 57 TCR-sequenced participants, respectively.

Paper-wide results and their limitations: Epitopes outside the regions mutated in the B.1.351 and B.1.1.7 variants were reportedly recognized by nearly half of the unique spike-specific TCRs. The whole spike protein was spanned by vaccine-associated CD4 TCRs, and dominant responses were seen in regions 160-218 and 743-854. After two AZD1222 doses, both the breadth and the depth of spike-specific TCRs were significantly higher than at day 0 and than in MenACWY recipients. The 56-69-year group was small, and its depth increase did not reach significance, likely because of low power. Most participants were white British and females outnumbered males, and the authors suggested that clonal diversity may have been underestimated. Because no samples from the day 14 peak response were available, repertoires could be characterized only after the peak T cell response. Conclusions about previously exposed vaccinees are limited because only six or seven AZD1222 recipients were SARS-CoV-2 seropositive at baseline.

Measured from the cysteine to the phenylalanine, the CDR3 is 13 residues long. Only CDR3 DNA is held: 39 bases, read in frame from base 1. The germline V gene specifies SQVTM as CDR1 and ANQGSEA as CDR2. Cut back by 1 base and 9 bases, the V and J ends lie 15 bases apart. The time point label here, explained by the study, means: baseline before first vaccination. Vaccinee samples were obtained from the UK trials COV001 and COV002, which included a single-blind randomized controlled phase 2/3 trial of AZD1222 (ChAdOx1 nCoV-19) in healthy adults. For TCRbeta chain sequencing, PBMC samples were collected from trial participants at day 0 and at day 28 after the second dose. The CDR3 regions of human TCRbeta chains were analyzed by immunosequencing. Per the authors' processing: Repertoire TCRs were matched against a reference library of SARS-CoV-2-specific TCRs generated with the MIRA antigen-specificity platform. Breadth was defined as the fraction of unique TCRs that were SARS-CoV-2-associated. Depth was defined as the fraction of total T cells that were SARS-CoV-2-associated. Using the MIRA data, each spike-specific TCR was mapped to the spike region that the TCR reacts to and placed in a CD4 or CD8 class. Log10-transformed breadth and depth values were compared by one-way ANOVA with Sidak's multiple comparisons tests. Drawn from immuneACCESS, this table holds only the in-frame rearrangements with V and J called that TCRdb kept. Clones are partly lost; checked studies trace under half to an unresolved V gene and leave the rest unexplained. V and J calls and clone size are those listed in that table; D and trimming were worked out from the DNA. This sample holds 100,000 or so clones; around nine tenths were observed only once. Of the sample, 16% is held by the ten largest clones.

As concerns this clone: The clone's antigen remains unknown. Base quality data are lacking; no much larger clone is found one base away.

The clonotype comes from an adult in good health. The sequence joins TRBV29-1 to TRBJ1-2, and TRBD1 may be the D gene, going by 6 matching bases. Sequencing was performed on peripheral blood, taken on day 0 of AZD1222 vaccination. In nucleotide form, the sequence is TGCAGCGTTGAAGCACAGTGGGGGCAACGCTACACCTTC. Its coded protein is CSVEAQWGQRYTF.